Listed below are T cell receptor beta chains from one sample, sequenced in a study of tumor-infiltrating lymphocytes in primary liver carcinoma. TCRdb called the multiplex PCR reads again in MiXCR, with one record for every CDR3 protein. The repertoire consists of 320,000 or so distinct CDR3 sequences, with around three fifths occurring once and the leading ten covering roughly 10%. The source material was peripheral blood. Receptor source: a middle-aged man with primary liver carcinoma and hepatitis B virus infection. Both conserved end residues are part of each CDR3. The D gene is left open where the match is weak. Expanded clones are given a class, and other clones once, few, many or no size at all.

d_gene: TRBD2; abundance: NA; v_gene: TRBV7-8; j_gene: TRBJ2-3; CDR3nt: TGTGCCAGCGGCGCCCGACTAGCGGGAGGGCGGGATACGCAGTATTTT; CDR3aa: CASGARLAGGRDTQYF
d_gene: TRBD1; abundance: many; v_gene: TRBV6-1; j_gene: TRBJ1-5; CDR3nt: TGTGCCAGCAGTGTTGGACAGGGAAATCAGCCCCAGCATTTT; CDR3aa: CASSVGQGNQPQHF
d_gene: TRBD2; abundance: NA; v_gene: TRBV4-3; j_gene: TRBJ2-7; CDR3nt: TGCGCCAACAGCCAAGATTCCAGCGGGAGGGCCTCTGAGCAGTACTTC; CDR3aa: CANSQDSSGRASEQYF
d_gene: NA; abundance: NA; v_gene: TRBV28; j_gene: TRBJ2-1; CDR3nt: TGTGCCAGCTCAGTTTTTAGGGGTTACAATGAGCAGTTCTTC; CDR3aa: CASSVFRGYNEQFF
d_gene: NA; abundance: NA; v_gene: TRBV7-9; j_gene: TRBJ2-1; CDR3nt: TGTGCCAGCACCTCGACTTCAGGGGCCCACAATGAGCAGTTCTTC; CDR3aa: CASTSTSGAHNEQFF
d_gene: NA; abundance: many; v_gene: TRBV10-1; j_gene: TRBJ1-3; CDR3nt: TGCGCCAGCAGTGCCGGGACGCACAGAAACACCATATATTTT; CDR3aa: CASSAGTHRNTIYF
d_gene: NA; abundance: NA; v_gene: TRBV11-2; j_gene: TRBJ2-3; CDR3nt: TGTGCCAGCAGCTTAATTCTAACTAGCACAGATACGCAGTATTTT; CDR3aa: CASSLILTSTDTQYF
d_gene: NA; abundance: NA; v_gene: TRBV10-3; j_gene: TRBJ1-2; CDR3nt: TGTGCCATCAAAGTGGCAGGACACTATGACTACACCTTC; CDR3aa: CAIKVAGHYDYTF
d_gene: NA; abundance: NA; v_gene: TRBV5-1; j_gene: TRBJ2-7; CDR3nt: TGCGCCAGCAGTTCTTCCCTTCTCCGCGAGCAGTACTTC; CDR3aa: CASSSSLLREQYF
d_gene: TRBD1; abundance: NA; v_gene: TRBV6-5; j_gene: TRBJ1-5; CDR3nt: TGTGCCAGCAGTGAGAGACAGGGGGTAAGACGCAATCAGCCCCAGCATTTT; CDR3aa: CASSERQGVRRNQPQHF
d_gene: TRBD1; abundance: NA; v_gene: TRBV5-5; j_gene: TRBJ1-6; CDR3nt: TGTGCCAGCAGTCGACAGGGGGAGTATCATTCACCCCTCCACTTT; CDR3aa: CASSRQGEYHSPLHF
d_gene: NA; abundance: NA; v_gene: TRBV28; j_gene: TRBJ2-7; CDR3nt: TGTGCCAGCAGGCACCCGGACCCCTACGAGCAGTACTTC; CDR3aa: CASRHPDPYEQYF
d_gene: NA; abundance: few; v_gene: TRBV28; j_gene: TRBJ2-7; CDR3nt: TGTGCCAGCAGTGTAGGGTCGGGGGAGCAGTACTTC; CDR3aa: CASSVGSGEQYF
d_gene: NA; abundance: NA; v_gene: TRBV11-2; j_gene: TRBJ2-5; CDR3nt: TGTGTCAGCAGCGGGCCCACCTTCAGGGAGACCCAGTACTTC; CDR3aa: CVSSGPTFRETQYF
d_gene: TRBD2; abundance: NA; v_gene: TRBV12-3/TRBV12-4; j_gene: TRBJ2-5; CDR3nt: TGTGCCAGCAGTGCACTAGCGGGAGGGAACCAGTACTTC; CDR3aa: CASSALAGGNQYF
d_gene: TRBD1; abundance: many; v_gene: TRBV4-3; j_gene: TRBJ1-2; CDR3nt: TGCGCCAGCAGCCAAGGTGGAGGACAGGGGGAAGGCTACACCTTC; CDR3aa: CASSQGGGQGEGYTF
d_gene: TRBD2; abundance: many; v_gene: TRBV29-1; j_gene: TRBJ2-5; CDR3nt: TGCAGCGTTGAGGGAGGGACTAGCGGGCAAGAGACCCAGTACTTC; CDR3aa: CSVEGGTSGQETQYF
d_gene: NA; abundance: NA; v_gene: TRBV30; j_gene: TRBJ1-2; CDR3nt: TGTGCCTGGAGTGTACAGGGTAGGGGAGATAATGGCTACACCTTC; CDR3aa: CAWSVQGRGDNGYTF
d_gene: TRBD2; abundance: NA; v_gene: TRBV14; j_gene: TRBJ2-2; CDR3nt: TGTGCCAGCAGCCAAGTGGGGCCAGCGGGAAACACCGGGGAGCTGTTTTTT; CDR3aa: CASSQVGPAGNTGELFF
d_gene: NA; abundance: NA; v_gene: TRBV6-2/TRBV6-3; j_gene: TRBJ2-1; CDR3nt: TGCGCCAGCAGTTACGAGGGGAACAATGAACAGTTCTTC; CDR3aa: CASSYEGNNEQFF
d_gene: TRBD1; abundance: NA; v_gene: TRBV11-1; j_gene: TRBJ2-3; CDR3nt: TGTGCCAGCAGCCTGAGCAGGGGGTCCCATACGCAGTATTTT; CDR3aa: CASSLSRGSHTQYF
d_gene: NA; abundance: NA; v_gene: TRBV7-9; j_gene: TRBJ1-3; CDR3nt: TGTGCCACCAGTGGGTGGGACCACACCATATATTTT; CDR3aa: CATSGWDHTIYF
d_gene: NA; abundance: NA; v_gene: TRBV19; j_gene: TRBJ2-5; CDR3nt: TGTGCCAGTAGTTGGGGCACTCCTTTCCAAGAGACCCAGTACTTC; CDR3aa: CASSWGTPFQETQYF
d_gene: TRBD1; abundance: NA; v_gene: TRBV29-1; j_gene: TRBJ2-4; CDR3nt: TGCAGCGTCATGCGCCCTGGACAGGATAAGGAGTTCTTC; CDR3aa: CSVMRPGQDKEFF
d_gene: TRBD1; abundance: NA; v_gene: TRBV7-9; j_gene: TRBJ1-2; CDR3nt: TGTGCCAGCAGCTTGCCGGGACAGGCGGATGGCTACACCTTC; CDR3aa: CASSLPGQADGYTF
d_gene: TRBD1; abundance: NA; v_gene: TRBV11-1; j_gene: TRBJ2-7; CDR3nt: TGTGCCAGCAGCTTTGGGACAGGGGCCTGGGAACAGTACTTC; CDR3aa: CASSFGTGAWEQYF
d_gene: TRBD2; abundance: NA; v_gene: TRBV6-5; j_gene: TRBJ2-7; CDR3nt: TGTGCCAGCAGTTATTTTGTGGCGGGAGGGCCCGACGAGCAGTACTTC; CDR3aa: CASSYFVAGGPDEQYF
d_gene: NA; abundance: NA; v_gene: TRBV28; j_gene: TRBJ2-7; CDR3nt: TGTGCCAGCAGCCCAGCACGGGCCGGGGCCTACGAGCAGTACTTC; CDR3aa: CASSPARAGAYEQYF
d_gene: NA; abundance: NA; v_gene: TRBV7-9; j_gene: TRBJ1-2; CDR3nt: TGTGCCAGCAGCACATCTGGGGGAGAGCTAGACTACACCTTC; CDR3aa: CASSTSGGELDYTF
d_gene: NA; abundance: NA; v_gene: TRBV6-5; j_gene: TRBJ1-3; CDR3nt: TGTGCCATCAGTTATTCGGCACCTGGGCGGAGCTCTGGAAACACCATATATTTT; CDR3aa: CAISYSAPGRSSGNTIYF
d_gene: NA; abundance: few; v_gene: TRBV11-2; j_gene: TRBJ2-5; CDR3nt: TGTGCCAGCAGCTTAGAGGAAAGGGCCCAGTACTTC; CDR3aa: CASSLEERAQYF
d_gene: NA; abundance: many; v_gene: TRBV6-1; j_gene: TRBJ2-7; CDR3nt: TGTGCCAGCAGTGGACGGGACGGCTCCTACGAGCAGTACTTC; CDR3aa: CASSGRDGSYEQYF
d_gene: TRBD2; abundance: few; v_gene: TRBV5-1; j_gene: TRBJ2-1; CDR3nt: TGCGCCAGCTTTATGTTTGGCGGGAGAGGTTTAGATGAGCAGTTCTTC; CDR3aa: CASFMFGGRGLDEQFF
d_gene: NA; abundance: NA; v_gene: TRBV14; j_gene: TRBJ2-7; CDR3nt: TGTGTCAGCAGCCTCAAAAACAGGGCCTACGAGCAGTATTTC; CDR3aa: CVSSLKNRAYEQYF
d_gene: NA; abundance: many; v_gene: TRBV6-6; j_gene: TRBJ1-6; CDR3nt: TGTGCCAGCAGTTACGCGACCGGGACACAGAATTCACCCCTCCACTTT; CDR3aa: CASSYATGTQNSPLHF
d_gene: NA; abundance: many; v_gene: TRBV11-1; j_gene: TRBJ1-6; CDR3nt: TGTGCCAGCAGCTTACTCCAGGACAGAGTCTCACCCCTCCACTTT; CDR3aa: CASSLLQDRVSPLHF
d_gene: NA; abundance: NA; v_gene: TRBV11-2; j_gene: TRBJ2-1; CDR3nt: TGCGCCAACAGCTTTAGACCGGGGGCCAATGAGCAGTTCTTC; CDR3aa: CANSFRPGANEQFF
d_gene: NA; abundance: NA; v_gene: TRBV6-5; j_gene: TRBJ1-5; CDR3nt: TGTGCCAGCAGTGTCAGGGCGGGGTATAGCAGCCAGCCCCAGCATTTT; CDR3aa: CASSVRAGYSSQPQHF
d_gene: NA; abundance: many; v_gene: TRBV6-1; j_gene: TRBJ2-7; CDR3nt: TGTGCCAGCAGTCCGTCTGCGACGTCCTACGAGCAGTACTTC; CDR3aa: CASSPSATSYEQYF
d_gene: NA; abundance: many; v_gene: TRBV29-1; j_gene: TRBJ2-1; CDR3nt: TGCAGCGTTGAAGCGGGTAGCTCCTACAATGAGCAGTTCTTC; CDR3aa: CSVEAGSSYNEQFF
d_gene: NA; abundance: NA; v_gene: TRBV6-5; j_gene: TRBJ2-5; CDR3nt: TGTGCCAGCAGTTACTCCAGGAGAGAAGAGACCCAGTACTTC; CDR3aa: CASSYSRREETQYF
d_gene: NA; abundance: many; v_gene: TRBV29-1; j_gene: TRBJ2-7; CDR3nt: TGCAGCGCCCTTTTTCAGGGTCACCACGAGCAGTACTTC; CDR3aa: CSALFQGHHEQYF
d_gene: TRBD2; abundance: many; v_gene: TRBV12-3/TRBV12-4; j_gene: TRBJ2-6; CDR3nt: TGTGCCAGCAGTTCCGGACTAGCGGGTGGGGCCAACGTCCTGACTTTC; CDR3aa: CASSSGLAGGANVLTF
d_gene: NA; abundance: NA; v_gene: TRBV4-2; j_gene: TRBJ1-4; CDR3nt: TGTGCCAGCAGCCCGGCCGCCCAGATCGATGAAAAACTGCTTTTT; CDR3aa: CASSPAAQIDEKLLF
d_gene: NA; abundance: few; v_gene: TRBV5-1; j_gene: TRBJ2-7; CDR3nt: TGCGCCAGCAGCTGGGGCATGGGACCCCGCTACGAGCAGTACTTC; CDR3aa: CASSWGMGPRYEQYF
d_gene: NA; abundance: many; v_gene: TRBV6-5; j_gene: TRBJ1-2; CDR3nt: TGTGCCACAAACTCCGCAGGGTCGATGGCGGATGGCTACACCTTC; CDR3aa: CATNSAGSMADGYTF
d_gene: TRBD1; abundance: NA; v_gene: TRBV11-2; j_gene: TRBJ1-3; CDR3nt: TGTGTCAGCAGCTTCTTCCTAGGGCAGGGGGCTGGAAACACCATTTATTTT; CDR3aa: CVSSFFLGQGAGNTIYF
d_gene: NA; abundance: few; v_gene: TRBV5-8; j_gene: TRBJ2-1; CDR3nt: TGTGCCAGCACCATTAGCGGTTCCTACAATGAGCAGTTCTTC; CDR3aa: CASTISGSYNEQFF
d_gene: NA; abundance: many; v_gene: TRBV10-1; j_gene: TRBJ2-7; CDR3nt: TGCGCCAGCAAGGGGGACTCTTCCTACGAGCAGTACTTC; CDR3aa: CASKGDSSYEQYF
d_gene: NA; abundance: NA; v_gene: TRBV28; j_gene: TRBJ1-2; CDR3nt: TGTGCCAGCAGGACCCGGTCGGGGGGCTACACCTTC; CDR3aa: CASRTRSGGYTF
d_gene: NA; abundance: NA; v_gene: TRBV28; j_gene: TRBJ2-5; CDR3nt: TGTGCCAGCGGTTTAACAGTAGAAGAGACCCAGTACTTC; CDR3aa: CASGLTVEETQYF
d_gene: NA; abundance: NA; v_gene: TRBV28; j_gene: TRBJ2-7; CDR3nt: TGTGCCGCCTCAAGCACGGGAGCCGGCTACGAGCAGTACTTC; CDR3aa: CAASSTGAGYEQYF
d_gene: NA; abundance: NA; v_gene: TRBV6-2/TRBV6-3; j_gene: TRBJ2-7; CDR3nt: TGTGCCAGCAGTCATGGAGGGGGACCGAACGAGCAGTACTTC; CDR3aa: CASSHGGGPNEQYF
d_gene: NA; abundance: many; v_gene: TRBV12-3/TRBV12-4; j_gene: TRBJ2-1; CDR3nt: TGTGCCAGCAGTTTCCGGACGGGTTACAATGAGCAGTTCTTC; CDR3aa: CASSFRTGYNEQFF
d_gene: NA; abundance: NA; v_gene: TRBV29-1; j_gene: TRBJ1-2; CDR3nt: TGCAGCAGGGGCCCGACAGGCGATGGTGGCTACACCTTC; CDR3aa: CSRGPTGDGGYTF
d_gene: NA; abundance: few; v_gene: TRBV28; j_gene: TRBJ2-7; CDR3nt: TGTGCCAGCAGTTTGAGGCACGAGCAGTACTTC; CDR3aa: CASSLRHEQYF
d_gene: NA; abundance: many; v_gene: TRBV11-2; j_gene: TRBJ2-5; CDR3nt: TGTGCCAGCAGCCAAAGCGGCGGTCAAGAGACCCAGTACTTC; CDR3aa: CASSQSGGQETQYF
d_gene: NA; abundance: NA; v_gene: TRBV28; j_gene: TRBJ2-7; CDR3nt: TGTGCCAGCAGCCCCGTGACCGTCTACGTGCAGTACTTC; CDR3aa: CASSPVTVYVQYF
d_gene: TRBD1; abundance: NA; v_gene: TRBV24-1; j_gene: TRBJ1-2; CDR3nt: TGTGCCACCAGTGATACCCGACAGGGGGCGAATGGCTACACCTTC; CDR3aa: CATSDTRQGANGYTF